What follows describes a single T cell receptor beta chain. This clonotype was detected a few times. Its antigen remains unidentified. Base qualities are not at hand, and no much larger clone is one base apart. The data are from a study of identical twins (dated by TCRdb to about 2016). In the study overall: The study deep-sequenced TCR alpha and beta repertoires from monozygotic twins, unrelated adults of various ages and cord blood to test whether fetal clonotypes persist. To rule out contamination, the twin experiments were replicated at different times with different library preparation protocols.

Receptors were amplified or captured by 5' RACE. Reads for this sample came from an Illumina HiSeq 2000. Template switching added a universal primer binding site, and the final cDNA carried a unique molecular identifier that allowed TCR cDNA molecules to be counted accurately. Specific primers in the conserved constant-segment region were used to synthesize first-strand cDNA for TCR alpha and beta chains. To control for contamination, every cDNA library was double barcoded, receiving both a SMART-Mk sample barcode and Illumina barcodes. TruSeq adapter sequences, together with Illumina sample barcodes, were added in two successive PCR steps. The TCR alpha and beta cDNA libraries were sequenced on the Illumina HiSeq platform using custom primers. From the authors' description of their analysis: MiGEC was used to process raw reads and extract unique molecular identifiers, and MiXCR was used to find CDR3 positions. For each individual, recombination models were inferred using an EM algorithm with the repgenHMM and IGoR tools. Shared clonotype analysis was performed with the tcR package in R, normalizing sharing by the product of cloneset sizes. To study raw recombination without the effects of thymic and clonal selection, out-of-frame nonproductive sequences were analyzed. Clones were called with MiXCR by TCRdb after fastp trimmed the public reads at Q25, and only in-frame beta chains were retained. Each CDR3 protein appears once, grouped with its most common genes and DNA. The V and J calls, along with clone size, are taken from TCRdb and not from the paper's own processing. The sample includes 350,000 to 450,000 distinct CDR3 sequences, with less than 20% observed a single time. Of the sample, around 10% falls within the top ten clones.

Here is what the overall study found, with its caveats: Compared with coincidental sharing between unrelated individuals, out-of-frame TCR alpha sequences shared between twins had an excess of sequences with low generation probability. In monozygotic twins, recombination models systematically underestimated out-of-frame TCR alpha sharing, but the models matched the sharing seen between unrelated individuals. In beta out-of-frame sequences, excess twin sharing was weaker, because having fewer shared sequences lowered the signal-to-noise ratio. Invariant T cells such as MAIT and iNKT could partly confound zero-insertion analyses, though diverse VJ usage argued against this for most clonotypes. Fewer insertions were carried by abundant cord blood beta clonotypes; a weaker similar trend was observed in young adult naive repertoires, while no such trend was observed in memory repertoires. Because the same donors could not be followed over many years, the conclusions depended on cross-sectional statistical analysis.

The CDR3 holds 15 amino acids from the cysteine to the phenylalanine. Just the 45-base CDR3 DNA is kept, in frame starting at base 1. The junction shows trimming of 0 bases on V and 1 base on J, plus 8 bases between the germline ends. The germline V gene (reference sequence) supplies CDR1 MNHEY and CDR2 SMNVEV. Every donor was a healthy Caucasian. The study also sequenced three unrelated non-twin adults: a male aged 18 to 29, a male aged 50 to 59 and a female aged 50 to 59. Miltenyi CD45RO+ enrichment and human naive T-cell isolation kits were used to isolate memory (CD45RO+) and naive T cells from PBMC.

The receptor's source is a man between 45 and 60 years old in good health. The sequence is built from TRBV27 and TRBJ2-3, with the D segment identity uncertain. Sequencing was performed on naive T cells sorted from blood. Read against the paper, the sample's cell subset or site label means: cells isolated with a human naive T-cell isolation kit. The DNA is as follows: TGTGCCAGCAGTTTATCCCCAATAGGCACAGATACGCAGTATTTT. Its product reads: CASSLSPIGTDTQYF.